These 18 T cell receptor beta chains share one sample of origin, sequenced in a study of blood T cell repertoires in COVID-19. Profiling relied on immunoSEQ multiplex PCR, and the TCRdb table lists in-frame clones only, not all of them. The sample has about 150,000 clones; about 85% are singletons. The sample was peripheral blood. These receptors all stem from a woman in her 70s with acute or convalescent COVID-19.

This chain uses TRBV10-2 with TRBJ1-5, with D possibly TRBD1 on 6 matching bases. The V and J ends lost 2 bases and 11 bases respectively, with 13 bases between them. CDR3 length equals 13 residues. The germline V gene encodes CDR1 WSHSY and CDR2 SAAADI. CDR3: CASSEPYRAAQHF. In DNA form, the CDR3 reads TGCGCCAGCAGTGAGCCCTACAGGGCAGCCCAGCATTTT.

V and J are TRBV6-2 or TRBV6-3 and TRBJ1-1, with a weak D call TRBD1 (5 bases). Germline V lookup: CDR1 MNHEY, CDR2 SVGEGT. V was clipped by 5 bases and J by 10 bases, with 17 bases between them. The CDR3 is made up of 13 amino acids. The CDR3 loop reads CASSVDGGGLAFF. The CDR3 DNA sequence: TGTGCCAGCAGTGTTGACGGGGGAGGTCTAGCTTTCTTT.

The rearrangement uses TRBV6-2 or TRBV6-3 and TRBJ2-7, with a weak D call TRBD1 (5 bases). Trimming took 6 bases from V and 4 from J, leaving 16 bases between them. The germline V gene encodes CDR1 MNHEY and CDR2 SVGEGT. The CDR3 loop spans 14 amino acids. This CDR3 is CASSDQGFSYEQYF. The DNA of the CDR3 is TGTGCCAGCAGCGACCAGGGATTCTCTTACGAGCAGTACTTC.

The gene calls are TRBV19 and TRBJ1-2; D is unresolved. CDR1 is LNHDA, CDR2 SQIVND, per germline (reference sequence). The CDR3 runs to 12 residues. The V and J ends lost 5 bases and 4 bases respectively, with 8 bases between them. CDR3 amino acids: CASSVTRYGYTF. As DNA, the CDR3 is TGTGCCAGTAGTGTAACACGCTATGGCTACACCTTC.

CDR3: CASSQEGTGLYGYTF. In nucleotides, the CDR3 is TGTGCCAGCAGCCAAGAGGGGACAGGGCTTTATGGCTACACCTTC. The chain has TRBV3-1 (or the pseudogene TRBV3-2) and TRBJ1-2; 9 bases map to TRBD1. Germline V gene lookup returns CDR1 LGHDT and CDR2 YNNKEL (reference sequence). The CDR3 totals 15 residues. V lost 0 bases to trimming and J lost 5 bases; unmatched junction nucleotides: 4.

V and J are TRBV5-8 and TRBJ2-2; 8 nucleotides agree with TRBD2. CDR1 and CDR2 (germline): SGHTS, YDEGEE. Trimming at V came to 4 bases and at J to 4 bases, leaving 9 bases not matched to a gene. This CDR3 has 16 amino acids. The CDR3 DNA sequence: TGTGCCAGCAGCGCCGGGAGGGGGGCGACCACCGGGGAGCTGTTTTTT. This translates into CASSAGRGATTGELFF.

This clone occurred once. The V and J genes are TRBV9 and TRBJ2-5, with 8 bases identical to TRBD1. The CDR3 runs to 14 residues. With 4 bases clipped from V and 2 bases from J, the junction kept 4 bases outside the gene matches. From germline, CDR1 is SGDLS and CDR2 YYNGEE. CDR3 sequence (DNA): TGTGCCAGCAGCCCAGGACAGGGTCAAGAGACCCAGTACTTC. Protein: CASSPGQGQETQYF. Variable domain in full (rest from reference TRBV9 and TRBJ2-5): DSGVTQTPKHLITATGQRVTLRCSPRSGDLSVYWYQQSLDQGLQFLIQYYNGEERAKGNILERFSAQQFPDLHSELNLSSLELGDSALYFCASSPGQGQETQYFGPGTRLLVL.

The chain recombines TRBV7-2 with TRBJ1-1; unclear D gene. The germline CDR1 and CDR2 sequences are SGHTA and FQGNSA. This CDR3 comprises 17 residues. Deletions cut 8 bases from V and 8 bases from J, with 30 bases between. In nucleotides, the CDR3 is TGTGCCAGCGCAAAGACCGGACGGGAGGGTCCAGGCCAGGAAGCTTTCTTT. Translating gives CASAKTGREGPGQEAFF.

CDR3 DNA sequence: TGTGCCAGCACCGGAGGGTTCTACACAGATACGCAGTATTTT. It translates to CASTGGFYTDTQYF. The rearrangement joins TRBV6-5 to TRBJ2-3; D possibly corresponds to TRBD2 (6 bases). V gave up 7 bases and J gave up 2 bases, with 13 bases separating them. The CDR3 extends over 14 amino acids. Germline CDR1 and CDR2: MNHEY and SVGAGI.

The genes are TRBV29-1 and TRBJ1-1; 9 positions agree with TRBD1. The CDR3 loop spans 14 amino acids. Germline-derived CDR1 and CDR2 are SQVTM and ANQGSEA. Unmatched junction bases numbered 6, after V lost 0 bases and J lost 7 bases. The CDR3 DNA sequence: TGCAGCGTTGAAGAACAGGGACAGGGCTTTGAAGCTTTCTTT. Translated: CSVEEQGQGFEAFF.

This chain links TRBV25-1 with TRBJ2-1, with D possibly being TRBD2 (7 bases). Germline CDR1 and CDR2: MGHDK and SYGVNS. This CDR3 region has 17 residues. V gave up 4 bases and J gave up 4 bases, with 20 bases separating them. In DNA form, the CDR3 reads TGTGCCAGCAGTGGACCTTCTAGGGGAGGGGGGTACAATGAGCAGTTCTTC. It codes for CASSGPSRGGGYNEQFF.

The CDR3 coding sequence is TGCGCCAGCAAAACAGGTCGTCCCTCTACGGGCGAGCAGTACGTC. It translates to CASKTGRPSTGEQYV. The V and J genes are TRBV23-1 and TRBJ2-7; tentative D call: TRBD1 (5 bases). TRBV23-1 is recorded as an ORF, its role being uncertain. The CDR3 length is 15 residues. Trimming removed 7 bases from V and 6 bases from J, with 22 bases in between.

This chain uses TRBV29-1 with TRBJ1-4; perhaps TRBD1 as D (6 bases). CDR3 length: 13 amino acids. Trimming shortened V by 4 bases and J by 4 bases, and 10 bases separated the two germline ends. The germline CDR1 and CDR2 sequences are SQVTM and ANQGSEA. The CDR3, as DNA: TGCAGCGTTGGATGGACAGTTAATGAAAAACTGTTTTTT. Translated, it gives CSVGWTVNEKLFF.

This clone appeared a single time. The rearrangement joins TRBV7-8 to TRBJ2-1; 10 bases are shared with TRBD2. J lost 7 bases, V lost 0 bases, and 9 bases had no gene match. CDR3 length equals 17 residues. CDR1 is SGHVS, CDR2 FQNEAQ, per germline. CDR3 sequence reads: CASSLAPPSGGRNEQFF. The CDR3 DNA sequence: TGTGCCAGCAGCTTAGCACCCCCTAGCGGGGGTAGGAATGAGCAGTTCTTC.

V gene TRBV6-1 combines with J gene TRBJ1-1; unclear D gene. V shed 4 bases and J shed 5 bases, with 20 bases lying between them. Per germline, CDR1 MNHNS and CDR2 SASEGT. This CDR3 spans 16 amino acids. The CDR3 bases are TGTGCCAGCAGTGTCCCCCAAGGAGGGCGTAAGACTGAAGCTTTCTTT. It encodes CASSVPQGGRKTEAFF.

This clone was counted a single time. The V and J genes are TRBV4-1 and TRBJ1-5, with 7 bases fitting TRBD1. Unmatched junction bases numbered 18, after V lost 4 bases and J lost 0 bases. Germline-derived CDR1 and CDR2 are MGHRA and YSYEKL. The CDR3 loop spans 20 amino acids. DNA for the CDR3: TGCGCCAGCAGCCCCCTCGGGGCAGGGGGGAATTTCTATAGCAATCAGCCCCAGCATTTT. Amino acids: CASSPLGAGGNFYSNQPQHF.

The gene calls are TRBV2 and TRBJ2-5, with D possibly being TRBD2 (6 bases). This CDR3 is built from 16 residues. Germline V gives CDR1 SNHLY, CDR2 FYNNEI. Between the trimmed V and J ends, which lost 1 base and 2 bases, there was a span of 14 bases. The CDR3 region is CASSEGVQTRQETQYF. CDR3 DNA sequence: TGTGCCAGCAGTGAAGGGGTACAGACTAGACAAGAGACCCAGTACTTC.

This chain connects TRBV5-1 to TRBJ1-1, with 7 bases aligning to TRBD1. Unmatched junction bases numbered 16, after V lost 2 bases and J lost 6 bases. Germline V gene sequence: CDR1 SGHRS, CDR2 YFSETQ. The CDR3 has 17 residues. The chain's CDR3 is CASSFRGQSLTNAEAFF. The CDR3 nucleotides read TGCGCCAGCAGCTTTCGGGGACAGTCTTTAACAAACGCTGAAGCTTTCTTT.